This TCR beta chain originates from a study of early T cells in non-severe SARS-CoV-2 infection. Study-wide findings and caveats: VDJdb matching skewed toward anti-spike CD8 responses, missing private and CD4 specificities.

V was trimmed by 0 bases and J by 5 bases, leaving 22 bases between them. This CDR3 is built from 17 residues. CDR1 and CDR2 from the germline V gene are DFQATT and SNEGSKA (reference sequence). Researchers attached unique molecular identifiers to individual cDNA molecules. From the 5' RACE reads, TCRdb called clonotypes with MiXCR, one entry per CDR3 protein. Of 25,000 to 30,000 distinct CDR3 sequences listed, 5% to 7% are singletons. This clonotype was observed many times. Antigen unknown. The chain couples TRBV20-1 to TRBJ1-2; D is unresolved. Material: whole blood. This TCR came from an adult who was a healthcare worker with PCR-confirmed SARS-CoV-2 infection or an uninfected control (not recorded which). CDR3 region: CSARDEGWQTFLYGYTF. The CDR3 DNA sequence: TGCAGTGCTAGAGATGAAGGCTGGCAGACCTTCCTTTATGGCTACACCTTC.